This T cell receptor beta chain was retrieved from a study of cytomegalovirus exposure and HLA in healthy donors. PCR employed 60 Vbeta and 13 Jbeta primers. Using immunoSEQ multiplex PCR, the repertoire was profiled, and TCRdb retains in-frame clones only, with some absent. In the table there are 90,000 to 110,000 clones, more than 60% of which are singletons. The sequenced material came from PBMCs. The sequence came from a man aged 25-40 years in good health and CMV-seronegative.

CDR3 coding DNA: TGTGCCAGCAGCGTAGGGGGCTCAACTAATGAAAAACTGTTTTTT. Its protein is CASSVGGSTNEKLFF. This chain links TRBV9 with TRBJ1-4, with D perhaps matching TRBD1 (5 bases). V lost 0 bases to trimming and J lost 0 bases, with 6 bases between them. Germline V gene data show CDR1 as SGDLS and CDR2 as YYNGEE. The CDR3 covers 15 residues.